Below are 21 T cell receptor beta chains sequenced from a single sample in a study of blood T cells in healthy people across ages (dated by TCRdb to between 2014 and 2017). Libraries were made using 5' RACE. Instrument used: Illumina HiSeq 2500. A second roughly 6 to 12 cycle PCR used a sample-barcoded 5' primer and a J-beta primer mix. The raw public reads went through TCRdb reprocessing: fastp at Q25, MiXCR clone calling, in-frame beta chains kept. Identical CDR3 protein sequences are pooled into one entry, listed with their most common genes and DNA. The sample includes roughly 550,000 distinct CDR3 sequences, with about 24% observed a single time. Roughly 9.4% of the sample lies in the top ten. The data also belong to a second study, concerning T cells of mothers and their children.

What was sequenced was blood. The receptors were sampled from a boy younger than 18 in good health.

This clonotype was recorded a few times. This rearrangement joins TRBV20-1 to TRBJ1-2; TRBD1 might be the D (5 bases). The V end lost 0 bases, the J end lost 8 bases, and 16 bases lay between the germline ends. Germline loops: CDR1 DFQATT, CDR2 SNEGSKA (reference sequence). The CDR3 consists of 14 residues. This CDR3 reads CSARDLVAGIGYTF. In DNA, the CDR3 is TGCAGTGCTAGAGATCTCGTGGCAGGGATAGGCTACACCTTC.

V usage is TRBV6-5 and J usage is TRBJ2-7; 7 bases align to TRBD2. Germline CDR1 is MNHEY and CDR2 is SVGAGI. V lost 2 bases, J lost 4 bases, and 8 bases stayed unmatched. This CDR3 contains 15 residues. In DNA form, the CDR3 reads TGTGCCAGCAGTTACCGGCCTAGCGGAGATTACGAGCAGTACTTC. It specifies CASSYRPSGDYEQYF.

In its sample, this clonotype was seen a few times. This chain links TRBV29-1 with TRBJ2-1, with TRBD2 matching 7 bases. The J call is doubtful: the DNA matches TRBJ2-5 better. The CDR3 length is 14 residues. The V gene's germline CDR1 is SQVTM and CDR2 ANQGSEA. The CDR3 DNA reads TGCAGCGTTGCCCGGGGCGGGAGACAAGAGACCCAGTACTTC. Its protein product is CSVARGGRQETQYF.

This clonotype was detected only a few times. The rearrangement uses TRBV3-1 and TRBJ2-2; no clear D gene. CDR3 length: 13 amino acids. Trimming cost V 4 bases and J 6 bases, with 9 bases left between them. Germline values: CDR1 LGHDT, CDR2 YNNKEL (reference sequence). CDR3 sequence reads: CASSLWTSGELFF. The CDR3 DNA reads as TGTGCCAGCAGCCTTTGGACCTCCGGGGAGCTGTTTTTT.

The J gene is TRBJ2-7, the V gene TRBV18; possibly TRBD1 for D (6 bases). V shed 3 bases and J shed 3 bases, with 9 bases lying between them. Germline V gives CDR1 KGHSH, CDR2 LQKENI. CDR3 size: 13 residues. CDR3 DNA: TGTGCCAGCTCACCGAGGGGGATCTACGAGCAGTACTTC. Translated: CASSPRGIYEQYF.

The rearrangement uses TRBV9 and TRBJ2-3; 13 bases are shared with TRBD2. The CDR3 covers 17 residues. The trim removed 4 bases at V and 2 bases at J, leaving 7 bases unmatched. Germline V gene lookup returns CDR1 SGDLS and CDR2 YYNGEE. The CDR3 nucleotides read TGTGCCAGCAGCTTCAGGGGACTAGCGGGAATCACAGATACGCAGTATTTT. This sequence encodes CASSFRGLAGITDTQYF.

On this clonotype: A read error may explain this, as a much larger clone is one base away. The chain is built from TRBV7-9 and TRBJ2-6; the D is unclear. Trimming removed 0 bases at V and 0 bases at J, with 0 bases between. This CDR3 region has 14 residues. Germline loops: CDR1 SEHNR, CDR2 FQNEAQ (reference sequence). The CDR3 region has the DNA TGTGCCAGCAGCTTAGCCTCTGGGGCCAACGTCCTGACTTTC. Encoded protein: CASSLASGANVLTF.

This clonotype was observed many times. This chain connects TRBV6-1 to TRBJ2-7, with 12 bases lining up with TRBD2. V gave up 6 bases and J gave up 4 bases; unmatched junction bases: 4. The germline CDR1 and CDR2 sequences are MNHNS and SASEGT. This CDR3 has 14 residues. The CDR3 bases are TGTGCCAGCAGCGCGACTAGCGGGAGTTACGAGCAGTACTTC. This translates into CASSATSGSYEQYF.

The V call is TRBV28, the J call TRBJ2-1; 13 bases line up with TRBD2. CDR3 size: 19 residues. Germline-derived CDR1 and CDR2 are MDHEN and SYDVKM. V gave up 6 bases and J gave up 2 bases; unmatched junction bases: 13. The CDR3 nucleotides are TGTGCCAGCAGCCCCTCGGGACTAGCGGGAAGGAGAACCTACAATGAGCAGTTCTTC. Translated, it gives CASSPSGLAGRRTYNEQFF.

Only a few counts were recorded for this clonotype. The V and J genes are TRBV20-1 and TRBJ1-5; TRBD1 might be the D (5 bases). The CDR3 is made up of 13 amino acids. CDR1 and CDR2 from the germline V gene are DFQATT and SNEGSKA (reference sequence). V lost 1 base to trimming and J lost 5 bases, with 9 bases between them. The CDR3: CSARVGRDQPQHF. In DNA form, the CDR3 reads TGCAGTGCTAGAGTGGGGCGGGATCAGCCCCAGCATTTT.

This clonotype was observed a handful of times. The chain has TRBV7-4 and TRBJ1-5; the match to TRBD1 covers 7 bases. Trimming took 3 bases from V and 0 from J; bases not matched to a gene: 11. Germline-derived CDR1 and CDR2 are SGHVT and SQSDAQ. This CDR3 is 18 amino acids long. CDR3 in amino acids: CASSLRQGQIYSNQPQHF. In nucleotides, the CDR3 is TGTGCCAGCAGCTTGAGACAGGGCCAGATTTATAGCAATCAGCCCCAGCATTTT.

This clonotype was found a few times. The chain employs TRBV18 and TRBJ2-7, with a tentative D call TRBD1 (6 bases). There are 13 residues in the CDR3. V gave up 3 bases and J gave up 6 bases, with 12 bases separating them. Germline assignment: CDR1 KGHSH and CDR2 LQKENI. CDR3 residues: CASSPGGRSEQYF. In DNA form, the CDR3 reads TGTGCCAGCTCACCTGGGGGCCGGAGCGAGCAGTACTTC.

CDR3 nucleotides: TGTGCCAGCACCAACCCGGGACAGGCCCACTTCGAGCAGTACTTC. Amino acids: CASTNPGQAHFEQYF. The rearrangement links TRBV28 to TRBJ2-5; TRBD1 aligns across 8 bases. The end of the DNA is better explained by TRBJ2-7, so the J call may be wrong. The CDR3 runs to 15 residues. Germline assignment: CDR1 MDHEN and CDR2 SYDVKM.

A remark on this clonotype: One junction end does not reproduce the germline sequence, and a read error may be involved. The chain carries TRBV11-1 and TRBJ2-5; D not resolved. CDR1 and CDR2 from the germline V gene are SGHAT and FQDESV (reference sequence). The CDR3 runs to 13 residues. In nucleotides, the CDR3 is TGTGCCAGCAGCTCCATGGGCCAAGGGACCCAGTACTTC. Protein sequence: CASSSMGQGTQYF.

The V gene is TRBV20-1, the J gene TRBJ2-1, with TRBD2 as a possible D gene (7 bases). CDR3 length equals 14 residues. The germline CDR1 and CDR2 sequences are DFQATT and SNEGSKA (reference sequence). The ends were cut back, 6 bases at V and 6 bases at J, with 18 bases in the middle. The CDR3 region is CSASEGGEGNEQFF. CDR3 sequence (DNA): TGCAGTGCCTCCGAGGGGGGGGAGGGCAATGAGCAGTTCTTC.

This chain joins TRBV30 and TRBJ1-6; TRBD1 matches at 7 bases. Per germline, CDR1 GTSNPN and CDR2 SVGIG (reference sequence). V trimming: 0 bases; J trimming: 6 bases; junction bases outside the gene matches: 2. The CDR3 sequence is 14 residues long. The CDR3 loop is CAWSVRQGNSPLHF. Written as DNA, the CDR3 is TGTGCCTGGAGTGTACGACAGGGTAATTCACCCCTCCACTTT.

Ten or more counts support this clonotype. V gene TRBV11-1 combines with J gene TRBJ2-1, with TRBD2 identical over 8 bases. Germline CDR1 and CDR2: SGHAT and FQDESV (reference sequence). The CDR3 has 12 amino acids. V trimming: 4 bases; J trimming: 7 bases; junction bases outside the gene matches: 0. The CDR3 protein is CASSSSGNEQFF. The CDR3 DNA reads TGTGCCAGCAGCTCTAGCGGGAATGAGCAGTTCTTC. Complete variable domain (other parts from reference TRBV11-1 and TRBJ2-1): EAEVAQSPRYKITEKSQAVAFWCDPISGHATLYWYRQILGQGPELLVQFQDESVVDDSQLPKDRFSAERLKGVDSTLKIQPAELGDSAMYLCASSSSGNEQFFGPGTRLTVL.

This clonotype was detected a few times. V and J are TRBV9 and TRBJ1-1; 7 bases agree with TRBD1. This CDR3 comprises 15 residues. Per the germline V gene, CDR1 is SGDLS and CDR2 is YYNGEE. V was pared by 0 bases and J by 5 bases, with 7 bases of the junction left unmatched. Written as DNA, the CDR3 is TGTGCCAGCAGCGTAGGTGACAGGGCTTGGACTGAAGCTTTCTTT. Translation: CASSVGDRAWTEAFF.

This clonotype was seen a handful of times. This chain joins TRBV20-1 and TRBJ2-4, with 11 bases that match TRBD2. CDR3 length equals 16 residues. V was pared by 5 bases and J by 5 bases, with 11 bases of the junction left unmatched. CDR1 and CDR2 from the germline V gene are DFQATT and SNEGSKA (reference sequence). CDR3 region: CSAPNLAGGEENIQYF. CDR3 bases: TGCAGTGCTCCGAACCTAGCGGGAGGAGAGGAAAACATTCAGTACTTC.

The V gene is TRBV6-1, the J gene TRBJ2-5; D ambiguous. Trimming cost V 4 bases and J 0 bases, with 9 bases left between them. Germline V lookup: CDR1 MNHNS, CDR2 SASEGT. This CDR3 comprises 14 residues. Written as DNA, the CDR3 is TGTGCCAGCAGTGGGAAGATGTACCAAGAGACCCAGTACTTC. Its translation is CASSGKMYQETQYF.

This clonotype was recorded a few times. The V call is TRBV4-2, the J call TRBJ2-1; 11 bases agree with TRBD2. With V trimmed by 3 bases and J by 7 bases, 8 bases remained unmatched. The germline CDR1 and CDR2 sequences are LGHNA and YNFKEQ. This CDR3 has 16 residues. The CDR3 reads CASSHSLAGEENEQFF. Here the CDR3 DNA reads TGTGCCAGCAGCCACTCACTAGCGGGAGAGGAAAATGAGCAGTTCTTC.